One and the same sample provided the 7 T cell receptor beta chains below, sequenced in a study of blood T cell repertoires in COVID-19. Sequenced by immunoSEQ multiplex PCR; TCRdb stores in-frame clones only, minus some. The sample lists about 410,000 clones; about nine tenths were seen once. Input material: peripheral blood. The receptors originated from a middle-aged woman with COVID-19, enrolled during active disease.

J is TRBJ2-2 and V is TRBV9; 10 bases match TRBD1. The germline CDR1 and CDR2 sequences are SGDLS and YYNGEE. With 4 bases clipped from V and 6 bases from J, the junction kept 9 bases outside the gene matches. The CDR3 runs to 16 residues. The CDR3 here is CASSPPWTGGAGELFF. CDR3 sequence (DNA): TGTGCCAGCAGCCCCCCCTGGACAGGGGGGGCCGGGGAGCTGTTTTTT.

The CDR3: CASSVGQGDNYGYTF. Written as DNA, the CDR3 is TGTGCCAGCAGTGTTGGACAGGGTGACAACTATGGCTACACCTTC. The rearrangement links TRBV6-4 to TRBJ1-2, with 8 bases that match TRBD1. Trimming cost V 4 bases and J 2 bases; bases outside gene matches: 6. This CDR3 has 15 residues. The V gene's germline CDR1 is MRHNA and CDR2 SNTAGT.

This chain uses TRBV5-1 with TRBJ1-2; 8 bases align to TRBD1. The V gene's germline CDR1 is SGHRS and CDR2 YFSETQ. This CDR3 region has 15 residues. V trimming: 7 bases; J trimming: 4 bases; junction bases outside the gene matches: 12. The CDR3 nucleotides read TGCGCCAGCCGAGCGGACAGGGCGTCAAGCTATGGCTACACCTTC. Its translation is CASRADRASSYGYTF. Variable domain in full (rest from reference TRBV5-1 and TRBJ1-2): KAGVTQTPRYLIKTRGQQVTLSCSPISGHRSVSWYQQTPGQGLQFLFEYFSETQRNKGNFPGRFSGRQFSNSRSEMNVSTLELGDSALYLCASRADRASSYGYTFGSGTRLTVV.

The CDR3 coding sequence is TGCAGCGTTGAGGGGACAGGGAACTATGGCTACACCTTC. Translated: CSVEGTGNYGYTF. V is TRBV29-1 and J is TRBJ1-2; 9 bases map to TRBD1. CDR3 length equals 13 residues. CDR1 and CDR2 (germline): SQVTM, ANQGSEA. Trimming at V came to 3 bases and at J to 2 bases, leaving 1 base not matched to a gene.

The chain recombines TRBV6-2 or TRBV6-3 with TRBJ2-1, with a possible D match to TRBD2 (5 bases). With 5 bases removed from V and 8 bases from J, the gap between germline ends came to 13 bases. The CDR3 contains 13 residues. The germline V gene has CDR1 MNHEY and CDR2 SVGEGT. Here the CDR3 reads CASSHTSLHEQFF. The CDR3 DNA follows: TGTGCCAGCAGTCACACTAGTCTCCATGAGCAGTTCTTC.

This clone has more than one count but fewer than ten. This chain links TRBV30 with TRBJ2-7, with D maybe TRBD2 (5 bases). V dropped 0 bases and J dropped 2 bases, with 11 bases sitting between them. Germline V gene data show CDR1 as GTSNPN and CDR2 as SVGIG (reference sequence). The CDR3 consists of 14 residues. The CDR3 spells CAWSVRGVPYEQYF. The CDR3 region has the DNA TGTGCCTGGAGTGTACGGGGAGTACCCTACGAGCAGTACTTC.

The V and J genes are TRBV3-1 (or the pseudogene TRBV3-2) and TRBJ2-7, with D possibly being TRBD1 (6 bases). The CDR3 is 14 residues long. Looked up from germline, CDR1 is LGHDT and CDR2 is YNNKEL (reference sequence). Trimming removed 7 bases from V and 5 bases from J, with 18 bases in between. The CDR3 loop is CASTTFGQSDEQYF. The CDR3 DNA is TGTGCCAGCACCACCTTCGGACAGTCGGACGAGCAGTACTTC.